The 9 T cell receptor beta chains below come from one sample, sequenced in a study of T-cell reconstitution after alpha-beta-depleted transplantation in children. Unique molecular identifiers were used to barcode this TCRbeta library. Each CDR3 protein gets one entry after TCRdb re-called the PCR reads with MiXCR. The sample comprises 600,000 to 700,000 distinct CDR3 sequences, roughly 13% of which are singletons, and around 0.79% rests with the top ten. Sequences were derived from PBMCs, sampled before TCRalphabeta/CD19-depleted stem cell transplant. Receptors originate from a girl aged 2 to 9 with congenital amegakaryocytic thrombocytopenia, due to receive a stem cell transplant.

The sample holds a few counts of this clonotype. The rearrangement links TRBV5-1 to TRBJ1-1, with D possibly matching TRBD1 (5 bases). The length of the CDR3 is 15 residues. The V and J ends lost 3 bases and 5 bases respectively, with 17 bases between them. The germline gives CDR1 SGHRS, CDR2 YFSETQ. The CDR3 protein is CASSSDRVGPTEAFF. CDR3 nucleotide sequence: TGCGCCAGCAGCTCGGACCGAGTGGGACCGACTGAAGCTTTCTTT.

In this sample, this clonotype turned up a few times. This chain joins TRBV5-1 and TRBJ2-7; no clear D. The germline CDR1 and CDR2 sequences are SGHRS and YFSETQ. Trimming removed 0 bases at V and 2 bases at J, with 15 bases between. The CDR3 length is 16 residues. The CDR3 loop reads CASSLALSTVPYEQYF. The CDR3 nucleotides are TGCGCCAGCAGCTTGGCCCTTAGCACGGTACCCTACGAGCAGTACTTC. Filled out from reference TRBV5-1 and TRBJ2-7, the complete variable domain reads KAGVTQTPRYLIKTRGQQVTLSCSPISGHRSVSWYQQTPGQGLQFLFEYFSETQRNKGNFPGRFSGRQFSNSRSEMNVSTLELGDSALYLCASSLALSTVPYEQYFGPGTRLTVT.

This chain uses TRBV20-1 with TRBJ2-1; 10 bases are shared with TRBD2. V gave up 7 bases and J gave up 6 bases; unmatched junction bases: 6. This CDR3 is built from 13 residues. From germline, CDR1 is DFQATT and CDR2 SNEGSKA (reference sequence). CDR3 protein: CSVRTSGLNEQFF. As DNA, the CDR3 is TGCAGTGTTAGGACTAGCGGACTCAATGAGCAGTTCTTC.

Ten or more counts support this clonotype. The rearrangement joins TRBV7-2 to TRBJ2-4; D tentatively fits TRBD1 or TRBD2 (5 bases each). Trimming removed 5 bases at V and 1 base at J, with 18 bases between. The CDR3 sequence is 17 residues long. Germline assignment: CDR1 SGHTA and CDR2 FQGNSA. CDR3 sequence: CASSHRPTWGAKNIQYF. In DNA form, the CDR3 reads TGTGCCAGCAGCCACCGACCTACCTGGGGGGCCAAAAACATTCAGTACTTC.

This clonotype was detected only a few times. CDR3 nucleotide sequence: TGTGCCACCAGTGACCCGACCTTAGCGGTCACAGATACGCAGTATTTT. It encodes CATSDPTLAVTDTQYF. The V call is TRBV24-1, the J call TRBJ2-3; D perhaps matches TRBD2 (6 bases). V lost 4 bases and J 2 bases, leaving 15 bases between the germline ends. This CDR3 has 16 amino acids. Germline CDR1 reads KGHDR; CDR2 reads SFDVKD.

On this clonotype: A read error may account for a junction end that differs from germline. The chain employs TRBV3-1 and TRBJ2-1, with D tentatively TRBD2 (6 bases). Germline V gene lookup returns CDR1 LGHDT and CDR2 YNNKEL (reference sequence). The CDR3 has 11 amino acids. The CDR3 spells CASSQDGAGIF. The CDR3 bases are TGTGCCAGCAGCCAAGATGGAGCGGGCATATTC.

In its sample, this clonotype was seen a few times. This chain links TRBV11-3 with TRBJ2-5; possibly TRBD2 for D (5 bases). V shed 5 bases and J shed 4 bases, with 11 bases lying between them. The length of the CDR3 is 13 residues. Germline-derived CDR1 and CDR2 are SGHNT and YENEEA. The CDR3, as DNA: TGTGCCAGCAGCCCCTACGAGGGAGAGACCCAGTACTTC. This translates into CASSPYEGETQYF.

There are many counts of this clonotype. This chain joins TRBV12-3 or TRBV12-4 and TRBJ2-3; D ambiguous. Trimming took 6 bases from V and 4 from J, leaving 14 bases between them. The CDR3 loop spans 14 amino acids. The CDR3 region has the DNA TGTGCCAGCAGGCCGACGGTCCAGGCAGATACGCAGTATTTT. Residues: CASRPTVQADTQYF.

This clonotype was detected a few times. The rearrangement links TRBV20-1 to TRBJ2-7; 8 positions agree with TRBD2. The CDR3 covers 17 residues. Germline V gene lookup returns CDR1 DFQATT and CDR2 SNEGSKA (reference sequence). After removal of 1 base from V and 4 bases from J, the junction contained 15 bases not matched to a gene. CDR3 region: CSARGSIGTREPYEQYF. In nucleotides, the CDR3 is TGCAGTGCTAGAGGGTCTATAGGGACTAGGGAACCTTACGAGCAGTACTTC.